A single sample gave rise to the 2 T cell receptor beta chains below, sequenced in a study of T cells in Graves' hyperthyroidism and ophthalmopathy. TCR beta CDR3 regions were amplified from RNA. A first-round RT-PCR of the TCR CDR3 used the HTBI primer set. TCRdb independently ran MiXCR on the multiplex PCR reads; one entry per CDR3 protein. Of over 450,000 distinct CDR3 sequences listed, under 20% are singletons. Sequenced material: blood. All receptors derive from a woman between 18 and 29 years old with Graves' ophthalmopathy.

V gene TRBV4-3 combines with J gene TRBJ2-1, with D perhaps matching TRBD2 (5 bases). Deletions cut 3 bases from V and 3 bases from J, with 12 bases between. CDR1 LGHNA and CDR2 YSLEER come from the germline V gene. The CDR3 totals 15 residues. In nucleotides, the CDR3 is TGCGCCAGCAGCCAGGCGGGCAGCCTCTACAATGAGCAGTTCTTC. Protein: CASSQAGSLYNEQFF.

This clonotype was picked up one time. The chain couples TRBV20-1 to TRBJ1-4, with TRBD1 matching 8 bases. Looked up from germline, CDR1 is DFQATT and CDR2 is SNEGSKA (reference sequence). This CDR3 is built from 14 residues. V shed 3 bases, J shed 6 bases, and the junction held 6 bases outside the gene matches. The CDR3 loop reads CSASSVTGDEKLFF. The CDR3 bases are TGCAGTGCTAGCTCTGTGACAGGGGATGAAAAACTGTTTTTT.